This T cell receptor (beta chain) was identified during a study of T cell changes during pregnancy in multiple sclerosis. The ends were cut back, 6 bases at V and 2 bases at J, with 5 bases in the middle. From germline, CDR1 is MNHEY and CDR2 SMNVEV (reference sequence). This CDR3 has 12 amino acids. TCRdb's copy holds only in-frame clones and misses some; the assay was immunoSEQ multiplex PCR. The sample has 68,000 or so clones; around 90% are singletons. This chain joins TRBV27 and TRBJ1-5; no firm D call. Sequencing used peripheral blood, obtained in the second trimester of pregnancy. The receptor comes from a female donor in good health, enrolled as a control in a pregnancy study. In DNA form, the CDR3 reads TGTGCCAGCAGGGAGGGCAATCAGCCCCAGCATTTT. This codes for CASREGNQPQHF.